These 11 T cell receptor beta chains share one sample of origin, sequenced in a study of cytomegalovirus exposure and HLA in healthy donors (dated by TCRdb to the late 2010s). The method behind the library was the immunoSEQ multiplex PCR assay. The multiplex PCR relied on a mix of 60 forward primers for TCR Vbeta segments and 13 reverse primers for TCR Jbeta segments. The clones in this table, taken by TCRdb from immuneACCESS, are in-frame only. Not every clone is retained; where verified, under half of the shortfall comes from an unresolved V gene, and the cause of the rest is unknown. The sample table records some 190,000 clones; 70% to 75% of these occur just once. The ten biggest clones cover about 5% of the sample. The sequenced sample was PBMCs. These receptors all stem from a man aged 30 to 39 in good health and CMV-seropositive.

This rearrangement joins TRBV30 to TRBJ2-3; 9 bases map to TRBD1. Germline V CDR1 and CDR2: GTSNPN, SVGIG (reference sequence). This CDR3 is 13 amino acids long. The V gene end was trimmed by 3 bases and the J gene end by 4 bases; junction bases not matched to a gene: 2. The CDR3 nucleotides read TGTGCCTGGAGGGACAGGGGCGCAGATACGCAGTATTTT. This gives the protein CAWRDRGADTQYF.

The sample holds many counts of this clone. CDR3 bases: TGTGCCAGCAGTGGTGGCAGGACAGGGAAAGAGACCCAGTACTTC. Amino acids: CASSGGRTGKETQYF. This chain links TRBV6-1 with TRBJ2-5, with 8 bases that match TRBD1. Germline CDR1 and CDR2: MNHNS and SASEGT. The CDR3 has 15 residues. V gave up 4 bases and J gave up 3 bases; unmatched junction bases: 7.

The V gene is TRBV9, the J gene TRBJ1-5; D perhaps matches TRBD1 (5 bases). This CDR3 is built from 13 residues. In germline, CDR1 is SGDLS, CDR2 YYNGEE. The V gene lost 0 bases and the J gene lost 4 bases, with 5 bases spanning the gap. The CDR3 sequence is CASSVDRNQPQHF. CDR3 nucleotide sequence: TGTGCCAGCAGCGTAGACAGGAATCAGCCCCAGCATTTT.

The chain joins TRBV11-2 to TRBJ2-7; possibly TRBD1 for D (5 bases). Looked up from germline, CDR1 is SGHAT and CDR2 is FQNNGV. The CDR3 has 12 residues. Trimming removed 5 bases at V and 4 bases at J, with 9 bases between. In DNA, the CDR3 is TGTGCCAGCAGCCCCAGGGAATACGAGCAGTACTTC. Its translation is CASSPREYEQYF.

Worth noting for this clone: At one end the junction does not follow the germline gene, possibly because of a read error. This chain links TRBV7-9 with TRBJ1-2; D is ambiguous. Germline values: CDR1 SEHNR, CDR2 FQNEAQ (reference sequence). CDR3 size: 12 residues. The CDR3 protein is CASAGSNSGYTF. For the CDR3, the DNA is TGTGCCAGCGCGGGGTCTAACTCTGGCTACACCTTC.

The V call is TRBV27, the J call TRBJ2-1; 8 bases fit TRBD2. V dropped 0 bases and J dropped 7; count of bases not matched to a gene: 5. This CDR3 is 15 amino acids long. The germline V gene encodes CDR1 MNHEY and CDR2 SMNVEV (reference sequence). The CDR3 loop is CASSLSSREVNEQFF. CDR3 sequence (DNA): TGTGCCAGCAGTTTATCGTCGCGGGAGGTGAATGAGCAGTTCTTC.

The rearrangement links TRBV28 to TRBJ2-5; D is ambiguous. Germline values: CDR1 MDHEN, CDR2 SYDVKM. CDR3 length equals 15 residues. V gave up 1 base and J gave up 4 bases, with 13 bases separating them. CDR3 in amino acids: CASSLYPVERETQYF. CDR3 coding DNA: TGTGCCAGCAGTTTATATCCAGTAGAGCGAGAGACCCAGTACTTC.

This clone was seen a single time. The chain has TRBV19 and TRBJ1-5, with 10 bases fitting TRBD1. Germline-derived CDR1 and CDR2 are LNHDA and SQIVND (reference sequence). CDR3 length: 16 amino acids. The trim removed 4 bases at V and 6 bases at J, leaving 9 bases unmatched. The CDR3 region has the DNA TGTGCCAGTAGTAGACGGACAGGGGGAGCGATTCAGCCCCAGCATTTT. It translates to CASSRRTGGAIQPQHF.

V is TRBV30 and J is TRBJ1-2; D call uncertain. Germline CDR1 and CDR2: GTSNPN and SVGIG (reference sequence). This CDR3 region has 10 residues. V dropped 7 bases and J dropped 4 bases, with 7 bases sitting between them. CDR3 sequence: CASGVYGYTF. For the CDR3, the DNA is TGTGCCTCCGGGGTCTATGGCTACACCTTC.

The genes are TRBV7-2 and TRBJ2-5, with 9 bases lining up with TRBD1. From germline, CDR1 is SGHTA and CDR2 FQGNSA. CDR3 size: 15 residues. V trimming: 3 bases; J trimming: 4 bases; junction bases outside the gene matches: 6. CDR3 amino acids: CASSFTGGAGETQYF. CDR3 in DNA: TGTGCCAGCAGCTTTACAGGGGGCGCGGGAGAGACCCAGTACTTC.

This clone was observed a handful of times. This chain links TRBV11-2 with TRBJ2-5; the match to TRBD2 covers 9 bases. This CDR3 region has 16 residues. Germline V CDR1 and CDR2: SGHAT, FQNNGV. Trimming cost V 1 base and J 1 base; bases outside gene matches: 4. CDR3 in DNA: TGTGCCAGCAGCTTAGGTAGCGGGGGCCCCCAAGAGACCCAGTACTTC. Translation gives CASSLGSGGPQETQYF.